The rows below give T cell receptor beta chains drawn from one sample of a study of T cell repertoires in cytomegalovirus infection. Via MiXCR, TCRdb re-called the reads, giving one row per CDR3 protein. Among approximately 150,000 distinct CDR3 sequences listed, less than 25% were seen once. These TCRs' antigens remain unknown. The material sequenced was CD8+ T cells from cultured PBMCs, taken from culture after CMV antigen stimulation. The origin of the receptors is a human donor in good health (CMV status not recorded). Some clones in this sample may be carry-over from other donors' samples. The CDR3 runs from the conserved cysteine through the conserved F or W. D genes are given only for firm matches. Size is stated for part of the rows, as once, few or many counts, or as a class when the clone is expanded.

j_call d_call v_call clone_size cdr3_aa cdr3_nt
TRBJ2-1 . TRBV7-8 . CASSSTPGDEQFF TGTGCCAGCAGCTCGACACCAGGCGATGAGCAGTTCTTC
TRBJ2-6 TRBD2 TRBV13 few CASSLGPTSGGPSGANVLTF TGTGCCAGCAGCTTAGGGCCTACTAGCGGGGGGCCCTCTGGGGCCAACGTCCTGACTTTC
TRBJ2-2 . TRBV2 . CASSEGGGPITGELFF TGTGCCAGCAGTGAAGGGGGGGGGCCGATTACCGGGGAGCTGTTTTTT
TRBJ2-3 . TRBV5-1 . CASSPWGRNTDTQYF TGCGCCAGCAGCCCGTGGGGTAGGAACACAGATACGCAGTATTTT
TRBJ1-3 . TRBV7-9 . CASRGSHTGTPSGNTIYF TGTGCCAGCAGGGGGTCACACACAGGGACACCCTCTGGAAACACCATATATTTT
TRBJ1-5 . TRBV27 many CASSPGSISNQPQHF TGTGCCAGCAGTCCAGGATCTATTAGCAATCAGCCCCAGCATTTT
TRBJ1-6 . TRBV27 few CASSPWTGSYNSPLHF TGTGCCAGCAGTCCCTGGACGGGCTCCTATAATTCACCCCTCCACTTT
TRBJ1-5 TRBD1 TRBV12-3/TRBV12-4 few CASSFPQGGDQPQHF TGTGCCAGCAGTTTTCCACAGGGGGGGGATCAGCCCCAGCATTTT
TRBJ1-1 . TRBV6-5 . CASSETGYTEAFF TGTGCCAGCAGCGAAACAGGGTACACTGAAGCTTTCTTT
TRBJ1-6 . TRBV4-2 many CASSQDRQGNSPLHF TGTGCCAGCAGCCAAGACCGTCAGGGGAATTCACCCCTCCACTTT
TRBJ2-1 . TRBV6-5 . CASSSRDYNEQFF TGTGCCAGCAGTTCCCGGGACTACAATGAGCAGTTCTTC
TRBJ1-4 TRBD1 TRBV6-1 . CASRGGADEKLFF TGTGCCAGCAGAGGGGGCGCGGATGAAAAACTGTTTTTT
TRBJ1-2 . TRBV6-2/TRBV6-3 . CASSLGLSNGYTF TGTGCCAGCAGTCTGGGACTCTCGAACGGCTACACCTTC
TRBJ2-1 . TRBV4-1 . CASSGGGGLGYEQFF TGCGCCAGCAGCGGGGGTGGGGGACTCGGCTATGAGCAGTTCTTC
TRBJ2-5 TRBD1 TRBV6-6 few CASSSGQYQETQYF TGTGCCAGCAGTTCGGGACAGTACCAAGAGACCCAGTACTTC
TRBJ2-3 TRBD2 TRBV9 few CASSVPAGGRGTDTQYF TGTGCCAGCAGCGTCCCAGCGGGGGGCAGGGGCACAGATACGCAGTATTTT
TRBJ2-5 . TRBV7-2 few CASSFQPGTRQETQYF TGTGCCAGCAGCTTCCAGCCCGGGACCCGGCAAGAGACCCAGTACTTC
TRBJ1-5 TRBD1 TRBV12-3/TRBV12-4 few CASSLSWDRGLWSQPQHF TGTGCCAGCAGTTTATCTTGGGACAGGGGGCTGTGGAGTCAGCCCCAGCATTTT
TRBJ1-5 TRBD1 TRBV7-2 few CASRSTGDGNQPQHF TGTGCCAGCAGATCCACAGGGGACGGCAATCAGCCCCAGCATTTT
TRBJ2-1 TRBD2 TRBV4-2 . CASSLRTSGGDGSYNEQFF TGTGCCAGCAGCCTACGGACTAGCGGGGGGGACGGGTCCTACAATGAGCAGTTCTTC
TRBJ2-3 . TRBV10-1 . CASSESWDTYTQYF TGCGCCAGCAGTGAGTCGTGGGACACATATACGCAGTATTTT
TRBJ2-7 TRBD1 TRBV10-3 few CAAQDRTYEQYF TGTGCCGCCCAGGACAGGACCTACGAGCAGTACTTC
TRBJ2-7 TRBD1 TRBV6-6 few CASRTGGGEQYF TGTGCCAGCCGGACAGGGGGAGGGGAGCAGTACTTC
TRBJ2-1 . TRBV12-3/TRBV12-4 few CASSLGSSNPQFF TGTGCCAGCAGTTTGGGTTCCAGCAATCCGCAGTTCTTC
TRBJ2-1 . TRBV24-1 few CATSDPWGYEQFF TGTGCCACCAGTGATCCGTGGGGGTACGAGCAGTTCTTC
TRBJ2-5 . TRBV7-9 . CASSHTRSETQYF TGTGCCAGCAGCCATACTAGGAGCGAGACCCAGTACTTC
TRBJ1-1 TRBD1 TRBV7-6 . CASSLSRGAEAFF TGTGCCAGCAGCCTAAGCAGGGGGGCGGAAGCTTTCTTT
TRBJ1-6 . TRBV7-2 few CASSSTRGSYNSPLHF TGTGCCAGCAGCTCCACCAGGGGATCCTATAATTCACCCCTCCACTTT
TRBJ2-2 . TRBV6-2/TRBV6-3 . CASSGAGELFF TGTGCCAGCAGTGGGGCCGGGGAGCTGTTTTTT
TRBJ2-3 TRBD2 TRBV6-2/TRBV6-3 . CASSPGLAGTDTQYF TGTGCCAGCAGCCCCGGACTAGCGGGGACAGATACGCAGTATTTT
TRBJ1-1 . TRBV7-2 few CASSAPGETEAFF TGTGCCAGCAGCGCCCCAGGGGAAACTGAAGCTTTCTTT
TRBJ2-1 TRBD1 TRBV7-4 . CASRGGQGASNEQFF TGTGCCAGCAGGGGAGGACAGGGGGCGAGCAATGAGCAGTTCTTC
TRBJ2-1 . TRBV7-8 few CASSSTWGSSYNEQFF TGTGCCAGCAGCTCCACGTGGGGGAGCTCCTACAATGAGCAGTTCTTC
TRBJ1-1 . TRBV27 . CASSSLGGETEAFF TGTGCCAGCAGTTCCTTGGGAGGAGAAACTGAAGCTTTCTTT
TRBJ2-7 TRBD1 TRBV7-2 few CASSPQDGTGAYEQYF TGTGCCAGCAGCCCCCAGGACGGGACAGGGGCCTACGAGCAGTACTTC
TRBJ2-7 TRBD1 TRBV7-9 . CASSLPGQGAGEQYF TGTGCCAGCAGCTTGCCGGGACAGGGGGCGGGCGAGCAGTACTTC
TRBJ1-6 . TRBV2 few CASIWGESSYNSPLHF TGTGCCAGCATTTGGGGGGAGAGCTCCTATAATTCACCCCTCCACTTT
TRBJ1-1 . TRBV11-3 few CASSLDWEAFF TGTGCCAGCAGCTTAGATTGGGAAGCTTTCTTT